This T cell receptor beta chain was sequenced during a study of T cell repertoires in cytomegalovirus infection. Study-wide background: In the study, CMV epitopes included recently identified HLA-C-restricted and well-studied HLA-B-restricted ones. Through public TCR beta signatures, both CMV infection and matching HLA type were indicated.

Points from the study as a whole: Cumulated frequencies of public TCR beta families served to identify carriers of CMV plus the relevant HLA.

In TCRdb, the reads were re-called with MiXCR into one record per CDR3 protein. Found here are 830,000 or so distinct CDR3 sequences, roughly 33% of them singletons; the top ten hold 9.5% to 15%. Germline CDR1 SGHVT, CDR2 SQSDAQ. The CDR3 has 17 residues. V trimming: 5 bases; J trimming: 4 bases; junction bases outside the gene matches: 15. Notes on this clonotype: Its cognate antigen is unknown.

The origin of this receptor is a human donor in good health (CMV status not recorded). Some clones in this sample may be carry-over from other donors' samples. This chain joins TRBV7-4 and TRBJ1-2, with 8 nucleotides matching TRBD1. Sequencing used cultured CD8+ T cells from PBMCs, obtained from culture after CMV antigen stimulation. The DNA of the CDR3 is TGTGCCAGCAGCATACACCGGGACAGGAGGGAAGGCTATGGCTACACCTTC. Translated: CASSIHRDRREGYGYTF.